This is a list of T cell receptor beta chains from one sample in a study of T cells in localized non-small cell lung cancer. Repertoires were generated with immunoSEQ multiplex PCR, while TCRdb's copy carries only in-frame clones and drops some. Of about 21,000 clones in the sample, approximately 86% were seen once. Here the sequenced sample was peripheral blood mononuclear cells, taken before any cancer treatment. These receptor sequences come from a male donor aged 60 or over with stage II lung adenocarcinoma. Both conserved end residues are part of each CDR3. The D gene is left open where the match is weak. Clone size appears in some rows only: once, few, many, or a class for an expanded clone.

CASRWSQNTIYF	TGTGCCAGCAGGTGGTCACAGAACACCATATATTTT	.	TRBV2	TRBJ1-3	.
CASSQGLYYEQYF	TGTGCCAGCAGCCAAGGGCTTTACTACGAGCAGTACTTC	.	TRBV4-2	TRBJ2-7	.
CASSEWGEEEDEQFF	TGTGCCAGCAGTGAATGGGGGGAGGAAGAAGACGAGCAGTTCTTC	.	TRBV2	TRBJ2-1	.
CATSRGHNEKLFF	TGTGCCACCAGCCGGGGACACAATGAAAAACTGTTTTTT	.	TRBV15	TRBJ1-4	.
CSVPRTSGSTDTQYF	TGCAGCGTCCCAAGGACTAGCGGGAGCACAGATACGCAGTATTTT	TRBD2	TRBV29-1	TRBJ2-3	.
CASSIIRGRGF	TGTGCCAGTAGTATCATAAGAGGCAGGGGGTTT	TRBD1	TRBV19	TRBJ1-1	.
CSVESQGGNTQYF	TGCAGCGTTGAATCACAGGGTGGGAATACGCAGTATTTT	.	TRBV29-1	TRBJ2-3	.
CASSRDALGQYF	TGTGCCAGCAGCCGGGACGCTCTCGGGCAGTATTTT	.	TRBV5-4	TRBJ2-3	.
CASSIGLDGNQPQHF	TGTGCCAGTAGTATAGGTCTCGACGGCAATCAGCCCCAGCATTTT	.	TRBV19	TRBJ1-5	.
CASSSGGRRYTF	TGTGCCAGCAGTTCCGGGGGTCGGCGCTACACCTTC	.	TRBV27	TRBJ1-2	once
CASSPGAVRDGYTF	TGTGCCAGCTCACCAGGGGCGGTTCGGGATGGCTACACCTTC	.	TRBV18	TRBJ1-2	few
CASSPRTGDNYGYTF	TGTGCCAGCAGCCCCCGGACAGGGGATAACTATGGCTACACCTTC	TRBD1	TRBV7-9	TRBJ1-2	.
CASSLPWDLGTDTQYF	TGTGCCAGCAGTTTACCCTGGGACCTCGGCACAGATACGCAGTATTTT	.	TRBV6-6	TRBJ2-3	.
CASSIESGRRYIQYF	TGTGCCAGTAGTATAGAGAGCGGCAGAAGGTACATTCAGTACTTC	.	TRBV19	TRBJ2-4	.
CASTRTSGTYEQYF	TGTGCCAGCACCCGGACTAGCGGAACCTACGAGCAGTACTTC	TRBD2	TRBV2	TRBJ2-7	.
CASRGGSYEQYF	TGTGCCAGCCGGGGCGGCTCCTACGAGCAGTACTTC	.	TRBV2	TRBJ2-7	once